This T cell receptor beta chain was obtained from a study of T cells in Graves' hyperthyroidism and ophthalmopathy. Turning to the study itself: Before any treatment, at initial diagnosis, peripheral blood was collected. Study-level results: A model of 13 V-J pairs discriminated ophthalmopathy from stable hyperthyroidism.

Lactation, pregnancy, other autoimmune disease or uncontrolled infection led to exclusion of patients. Amplified regions were TCR beta CDR3 sequences from RNA transcripts. The HTBI set primed first-round TCR CDR3 RT-PCR. TCRdb analysed the multiplex PCR reads with MiXCR anew, one entry per CDR3 protein. The sample records over 500,000 distinct CDR3 sequences, around 15% being singletons. At least ten counts were recorded for this clonotype. Antigen unknown. Trimming cost V 2 bases and J 7 bases; bases outside gene matches: 8. From germline, CDR1 is SGHKS and CDR2 YYEKEE (reference sequence). The CDR3 totals 16 residues.

The chain uses TRBV5-5 and TRBJ2-1, with 11 bases fitting TRBD2. Sequences were obtained from blood. The TCR was taken from a woman aged 35 to 49 with Graves' hyperthyroidism. DNA for the CDR3: TGTGCCAGCAGCTTAGGACTAGCGGGTATGATGAATGAGCAGTTCTTC. It is translated as CASSLGLAGMMNEQFF.